The 31 T cell receptor beta chains listed next were all sequenced from one sample in a study of post-analysis software for immune sequencing data. Points from the study as a whole: Patients had higher frequencies than controls of a few TRBV segments, including TRBV5-6, TRBV5-1 and TRBV20-1.

Libraries were made from TCR beta cDNA, and they carried unique molecular identifiers. From the PCR reads, TCRdb called clonotypes with MiXCR, one entry per CDR3 protein. Here the sample spans about 460,000 distinct CDR3 sequences, 40% to 55% being singletons. These receptors have no identified antigens. Material for sequencing was blood. These receptors originate from a girl aged 10 to 17 with multiple sclerosis.

This clonotype was seen only a few times. The V call is TRBV7-8, the J call TRBJ2-7; 8 bases are a match to TRBD2. The CDR3 has 18 residues. The germline CDR1 and CDR2 sequences are SGHVS and FQNEAQ. Unmatched junction bases numbered 11, after V lost 1 base and J lost 0 bases. The CDR3 loop reads CASSLGGLAGFSSYEQYF. The CDR3 DNA sequence: TGTGCCAGCAGCTTAGGAGGCCTAGCGGGTTTTAGCTCCTACGAGCAGTACTTC.

This clonotype has a count of ten or more. A read error may explain this, as a much larger clone is one base away. V is TRBV12-3 or TRBV12-4 and J is TRBJ2-3; possibly TRBD2 for D (7 bases). CDR3 length: 14 amino acids. CDR3 DNA: TGTGCCAGCAGTTTCGGGGGGCAGACAGATGCGCAGTATTTT. It codes for CASSFGGQTDAQYF.

The rearrangement links TRBV2 to TRBJ1-5; D unclear. V gave up 9 bases and J gave up 5 bases, with 17 bases separating them. Per the germline V gene, CDR1 is SNHLY and CDR2 is FYNNEI. The CDR3 totals 14 residues. The CDR3 is CASIEGSAHQPQHF. CDR3 in DNA: TGTGCCAGTATCGAGGGTAGTGCTCATCAGCCCCAGCATTTT.

This clonotype was found a few times. The chain carries TRBV7-9 and TRBJ1-1; D is perhaps TRBD1 (6 bases). CDR1 is SEHNR and CDR2 is FQNEAQ in the germline V gene (reference sequence). This CDR3 is built from 13 residues. The V end was cut by 0 bases, the J end by 11 bases, with 13 bases between. In nucleotides, the CDR3 is TGTGCCAGCAGCTTAGCTACAGGGCTGGAGGCTTTCTTT. Its translation is CASSLATGLEAFF. Filled out from reference TRBV7-9 and TRBJ1-1, the complete variable domain reads DTGVSQNPRHKITKRGQNVTFRCDPISEHNRLYWYRQTLGQGPEFLTYFQNEAQLEKSRLLSDRFSAERPKGSFSTLEIQRTEQGDSAMYLCASSLATGLEAFFGQGTRLTVV.

The V call is TRBV5-1, the J call TRBJ2-7; TRBD1 might be the D (6 bases). V shed 4 bases and J shed 0 bases, with 11 bases lying between them. Germline-derived CDR1 and CDR2 are SGHRS and YFSETQ. The length of the CDR3 is 14 residues. As DNA, the CDR3 is TGCGCCAGCAGCACCGAACAGGGCTCCTACGAGCAGTACTTC. This codes for CASSTEQGSYEQYF.

This clonotype occurred a few times. This chain uses TRBV6-4 with TRBJ1-1; no firm D call. Per the germline V gene, CDR1 is MRHNA and CDR2 is SNTAGT. This CDR3 contains 10 residues. V was clipped by 8 bases and J by 1 base, with 2 bases between them. CDR3 coding DNA: TGTGCCAGCGGGAACACTGAAGCTTTCTTT. Its protein product is CASGNTEAFF.

J is TRBJ2-7 and V is TRBV10-2; D remains unclear. This CDR3 region has 12 residues. Germline V lookup: CDR1 WSHSY, CDR2 SAAADI. Trimming took 1 base from V and 3 from J, leaving 4 bases between them. CDR3 in DNA: TGCGCCAGCAGTGAGTTTGGCTACGAGCAGTACTTC. This gives the protein CASSEFGYEQYF.

Only one count was recorded for this clonotype. The gene calls are TRBV12-3 or TRBV12-4 and TRBJ2-5; D possibly uses TRBD1 or TRBD2 (6 bases each). V dropped 4 bases and J dropped 11 bases, with 17 bases sitting between them. The CDR3 runs to 13 residues. DNA for the CDR3: TGTGCCAGCAGTTACACACAGGGCGGGGAGCAGTACTTC. It translates to CASSYTQGGEQYF.

This chain connects TRBV20-1 to TRBJ2-1; 7 bases map to TRBD1. V gave up 5 bases and J gave up 8 bases; unmatched junction bases: 12. The germline gives CDR1 DFQATT, CDR2 SNEGSKA (reference sequence). This CDR3 comprises 14 residues. The CDR3 protein is CSAGLQGLFDEQFF. The CDR3 DNA sequence: TGCAGTGCTGGCCTACAGGGGCTTTTTGATGAGCAGTTCTTC.

With regard to this clonotype: A much larger clone differs by one base, so this may be a read error. The rearrangement links TRBV10-3 to TRBJ2-7; TRBD2 aligns across 8 bases. The germline CDR1 and CDR2 sequences are ENHRY and SYGVKD. The CDR3 is 16 residues long. The CDR3 DNA follows: TGTGCCGTCAGTGACCCTTTCCAGCGGGAGTTGTACGAGCAGTACTTC. It translates to CAVSDPFQRELYEQYF.

The CDR3 reads CASSPRQGLTTDTQYF. The CDR3 nucleotides are TGTGCCAGCAGCCCACGACAGGGCTTGACCACAGATACGCAGTATTTT. The chain is built from TRBV9 and TRBJ2-3; 7 nucleotides line up with TRBD1. The V gene's germline CDR1 is SGDLS and CDR2 YYNGEE. The CDR3 runs 16 residues. Trimming removed 4 bases from V and 2 bases from J; junction bases left unmatched: 10.

A few counts support this clonotype. The rearrangement uses TRBV5-1 and TRBJ1-1; possible D gene TRBD1, 5 bases. Germline CDR1 and CDR2: SGHRS and YFSETQ. The ends were cut back, 4 bases at V and 1 base at J, with 8 bases in the middle. The CDR3 covers 13 residues. CDR3 sequence (DNA): TGCGCCAGCAGCCAGGACACGAACACTGAAGCTTTCTTT. Its translation: CASSQDTNTEAFF.

V usage is TRBV20-1 and J usage is TRBJ2-7, with unresolved D. Trimming removed 0 bases from V and 1 base from J, with 16 bases in between. The CDR3 runs 16 residues. CDR1 is DFQATT, CDR2 SNEGSKA, per germline (reference sequence). The CDR3 spells CSARDYIGAESYEQYF. The CDR3 DNA is TGCAGTGCTAGAGATTATATCGGCGCCGAGTCCTACGAGCAGTACTTC.

The J gene is TRBJ1-6, the V gene TRBV12-3 or TRBV12-4; D is unclear. The CDR3 covers 11 residues. Trimming cost V 6 bases and J 5 bases, with 2 bases left between them. The CDR3 region is CASSNNSPLHF. The DNA of the CDR3 is TGTGCCAGCAGCAATAATTCACCCCTCCACTTT.

This clonotype was seen more than once but under ten times. The genes are TRBV3-1 and TRBJ1-1, with D unresolved. V shed 3 bases and J shed 0 bases, with 8 bases lying between them. This CDR3 has 14 amino acids. Germline assignment: CDR1 LGHDT and CDR2 YNNKEL (reference sequence). CDR3: CASSHPGMNTEAFF. Written as DNA, the CDR3 is TGTGCCAGCAGCCATCCGGGGATGAACACTGAAGCTTTCTTT. Variable domain in full (rest from reference TRBV3-1 and TRBJ1-1): DTAVSQTPKYLVTQMGNDKSIKCEQNLGHDTMYWYKQDSKKFLKIMFSYNNKELIINETVPNRFSPKSPDKAHLNLHINSLELGDSAVYFCASSHPGMNTEAFFGQGTRLTVV.

This clonotype was seen only a few times. CDR3 sequence: CSVEGREDRGPGLIQYF. CDR3 DNA: TGCAGCGTTGAAGGTCGGGAGGACAGGGGGCCCGGACTCATTCAGTACTTC. The chain combines TRBV29-1 with TRBJ2-4; 11 nucleotides match TRBD1. The CDR3 extends over 17 amino acids. CDR1 SQVTM and CDR2 ANQGSEA come from the germline V gene. V trimming: 1 base; J trimming: 9 bases; junction bases outside the gene matches: 14.

This chain connects TRBV28 to TRBJ2-6; D is unresolved. Germline lookup yields CDR1 MDHEN and CDR2 SYDVKM. This CDR3 comprises 14 residues. Trimming shortened V by 1 base and J by 2 bases, and 3 bases separated the two germline ends. CDR3 coding DNA: TGTGCCAGCAGTTTATTTGCTGGGGCCAACGTCCTGACTTTC. This sequence encodes CASSLFAGANVLTF.

This clonotype was detected a few times. The chain employs TRBV4-1 and TRBJ2-3, with 10 bases matching TRBD2. Germline CDR1 reads MGHRA; CDR2 reads YSYEKL. After removal of 0 bases from V and 9 bases from J, the junction contained 12 bases not matched to a gene. This CDR3 has 17 residues. The DNA for the CDR3 is TGCGCCAGCAGCCAAGATCAGTCTAGCGGGAGTTACATCACGCAGTATTTT. Amino acid sequence: CASSQDQSSGSYITQYF.

This clonotype appeared a few times. The chain carries TRBV9 and TRBJ2-7; weak D call: TRBD2 (5 bases). Germline loops: CDR1 SGDLS, CDR2 YYNGEE. The CDR3 consists of 13 residues. The V and J ends lost 0 bases and 6 bases respectively, with 10 bases between them. CDR3 sequence: CASSVDGDREQYF. In DNA, the CDR3 is TGTGCCAGCAGCGTAGACGGGGATCGCGAGCAGTACTTC.

This sequence joins TRBV7-3 and TRBJ2-1; possible D gene TRBD1, 6 bases. Between the trimmed V and J ends, which lost 5 bases and 2 bases, there was a span of 13 bases. Per germline, CDR1 SGHTA and CDR2 FQGTGA. This CDR3 contains 15 residues. The CDR3 is CASSLSGTPYNEQFF. DNA of the CDR3: TGTGCCAGCAGCCTCTCCGGGACACCCTACAATGAGCAGTTCTTC.

The chain couples TRBV25-1 to TRBJ1-4; TRBD1 matches at 7 bases. V lost 0 bases and J lost 3; bases outside the gene matches: 7. Germline CDR1 is MGHDK and CDR2 is SYGVNS. CDR3 length: 17 residues. In nucleotides, the CDR3 is TGTGCCAGCAGTGAATACCCGGGCAGGGGGGCTAATGAAAAACTGTTTTTT. It yields the protein CASSEYPGRGANEKLFF.

V usage is TRBV5-5 and J usage is TRBJ2-2, with 10 bases that match TRBD2. CDR1 and CDR2 (germline): SGHKS, YYEKEE (reference sequence). J lost 5 bases, V lost 2 bases, and 9 bases had no gene match. This CDR3 has 17 residues. Written as DNA, the CDR3 is TGTGCCAGCAGCTTTGTTAGCGGGAGGACCCGAACCGGGGAGCTGTTTTTT. Protein product: CASSFVSGRTRTGELFF.

The CDR3 coding sequence is TGTGCCAGCAGCCGACAGTTGGCCTTACCCTATGGCTACACCTTC. This sequence encodes CASSRQLALPYGYTF. The J gene is TRBJ1-2, the V gene TRBV12-3 or TRBV12-4; D possibly corresponds to TRBD1 (5 bases). There are 15 residues in the CDR3. Trimming shortened V by 6 bases and J by 4 bases, and 18 bases separated the two germline ends.

This clonotype appeared a few times. The J gene is TRBJ2-1, the V gene TRBV5-1; TRBD1 matches 10 bases. This CDR3 is built from 15 residues. V was pared by 5 bases and J by 3 bases, with 5 bases of the junction left unmatched. Germline CDR1 is SGHRS and CDR2 is YFSETQ. The CDR3 DNA reads as TGCGCCAGCAGACGGGGGACAGGGGACTACAATGAGCAGTTCTTC. Protein sequence: CASRRGTGDYNEQFF. The full variable domain, in which reference TRBV5-1 and TRBJ2-1 provide the parts outside the CDR3, is KAGVTQTPRYLIKTRGQQVTLSCSPISGHRSVSWYQQTPGQGLQFLFEYFSETQRNKGNFPGRFSGRQFSNSRSEMNVSTLELGDSALYLCASRRGTGDYNEQFFGPGTRLTVL.

The chain recombines TRBV9 with TRBJ2-1, with 8 bases aligning to TRBD1. V lost 2 bases, J lost 6 bases, and 7 bases stayed unmatched. The CDR3 runs to 15 residues. Germline CDR1 SGDLS, CDR2 YYNGEE. The CDR3 reads CASSVGDRGRNEQFF. For the CDR3, the DNA is TGTGCCAGCAGCGTGGGTGACAGGGGCCGCAATGAGCAGTTCTTC.

This clonotype was counted between two and nine times. This sequence joins TRBV2 and TRBJ2-7, with D perhaps matching TRBD1 or TRBD2 (5 bases each). CDR3 length equals 15 residues. Germline lookup yields CDR1 SNHLY and CDR2 FYNNEI. V gave up 4 bases and J gave up 1 base, with 14 bases separating them. CDR3 coding DNA: TGTGCCAGCAGTGGGGACGCATCCTTTTCCTACGAGCAGTACTTC. It translates to CASSGDASFSYEQYF.

The chain carries TRBV28 and TRBJ2-3; no firm D call. Germline loops: CDR1 MDHEN, CDR2 SYDVKM. The CDR3 spans 14 residues. The ends were cut back, 8 bases at V and 1 base at J, with 13 bases in the middle. In DNA, the CDR3 is TGTGCCAGCCGGCCGAGGATACGCACAGATACGCAGTATTTT. It is translated as CASRPRIRTDTQYF.

The gene calls are TRBV4-1 and TRBJ2-5, with 11 bases that match TRBD1. Germline trimming cut 3 bases from V and 5 bases from J; bases unmatched to any gene: 8. Germline-derived CDR1 and CDR2 are MGHRA and YSYEKL. CDR3 length equals 16 residues. As DNA, the CDR3 is TGCGCCAGCAGCCACCCCTTCCGGGACAGGGGGGAGACCCAGTACTTC. Amino acid sequence: CASSHPFRDRGETQYF.

A few counts support this clonotype. This chain joins TRBV12-3 or TRBV12-4 and TRBJ2-7; the match to TRBD1 covers 9 bases. The CDR3 runs to 14 residues. Trimming took 6 bases from V and 5 from J; bases not matched to a gene: 8. The CDR3 DNA is TGTGCCAGCAGCCGTGGGACAGGGCTCAACGAGCAGTACTTC. The encoded protein is CASSRGTGLNEQYF.

The gene calls are TRBV29-1 and TRBJ2-5, with TRBD2 matching 13 bases. V was clipped by 0 bases and J by 13 bases; unmatched bases: 14. Germline loops: CDR1 SQVTM, CDR2 ANQGSEA. This CDR3 is 16 amino acids long. The CDR3 nucleotides are TGCAGCGTTGAAGACCCCGGGACTAGCGGGGTAGAGGTCCGGTACTTC. Translating gives CSVEDPGTSGVEVRYF.

The V gene is TRBV7-3, the J gene TRBJ2-7; D is perhaps TRBD1 (5 bases). The germline CDR1 and CDR2 sequences are SGHTA and FQGTGA. Trimming removed 3 bases from V and 0 bases from J, with 12 bases in between. The CDR3 extends over 15 amino acids. CDR3 sequence reads: CASSLFQGVSYEQYF. The CDR3 DNA reads TGTGCCAGCAGCTTGTTTCAGGGTGTCTCCTACGAGCAGTACTTC.